These 27 T cell receptor beta chains originate from one sample sequenced in a study of human T cells and chemical hapten exposure. TCRdb re-analysed the RACE reads in MiXCR, keeping a single row per CDR3 protein. Here the sample spans more than 100,000 distinct CDR3 sequences, around 15% being singletons. Time point noted: patch test 1, 2 weeks after DPC sensitization. Treatment described: therapeutic diphenylcyclopropenone sensitization with weekly scalp DPC. The specimen comprised whole blood, sampled in connection with sensitization to the hapten diphenylcyclopropenone (DPC). All receptors come from a man younger than 30 with alopecia areata. Some clones in this sample may be carry-over from other donors' samples.

This clonotype was counted a few times. This sequence joins TRBV6-2 or TRBV6-3 and TRBJ2-7, with a weak D call TRBD1 (5 bases). CDR3 length: 12 residues. Trimming took 7 bases from V and 2 from J, leaving 9 bases between them. CDR1 and CDR2 from the germline V gene are MNHEY and SVGEGT. Here the CDR3 reads CASTDRTYEQYF. In DNA form, the CDR3 reads TGTGCCAGCACCGACAGAACCTACGAGCAGTACTTC.

This chain uses TRBV24-1 with TRBJ1-5; no definite D call. Germline V lookup: CDR1 KGHDR, CDR2 SFDVKD. The CDR3 extends over 13 amino acids. The germline V and J ends were trimmed by 4 bases and 4 bases, with 7 bases remaining between them. In nucleotides, the CDR3 is TGTGCCACCAGTGAAGGAGGGAATCAGCCCCAGCATTTT. It encodes CATSEGGNQPQHF.

This clonotype was detected only a few times. This chain connects TRBV6-5 to TRBJ1-1; the match to TRBD1 covers 10 bases. J lost 5 bases, V lost 6 bases, and 6 bases had no gene match. This CDR3 contains 14 residues. The germline gives CDR1 MNHEY, CDR2 SVGAGI. CDR3 bases: TGTGCCAGCAGAAGGGACAGGGGTAGAACTGAAGCTTTCTTT. Translation gives CASRRDRGRTEAFF.

This clonotype was counted a few times. The chain couples TRBV5-1 to TRBJ2-2, with TRBD2 matching over 11 bases. The length of the CDR3 is 16 residues. With V trimmed by 3 bases and J by 3 bases, 4 bases remained unmatched. Germline lookup yields CDR1 SGHRS and CDR2 YFSETQ. The CDR3 region has the DNA TGCGCCAGCAGCTATCTAGCGGGGGGTCACACCGGGGAGCTGTTTTTT. This gives the protein CASSYLAGGHTGELFF.

The chain joins TRBV5-1 to TRBJ2-5, with 10 bases lining up with TRBD1. This CDR3 comprises 15 residues. Germline V lookup: CDR1 SGHRS, CDR2 YFSETQ. With 4 bases clipped from V and 0 bases from J, the junction kept 3 bases outside the gene matches. The CDR3 DNA is TGCGCCAGCAGCGGGGGACAGGGGAACCAAGAGACCCAGTACTTC. Protein: CASSGGQGNQETQYF.

This chain joins TRBV28 and TRBJ2-7; 11 bases align to TRBD2. CDR3 length: 15 residues. Germline V CDR1 and CDR2: MDHEN, SYDVKM. The V gene end was trimmed by 2 bases and the J gene end by 6 bases; junction bases not matched to a gene: 6. The CDR3, as DNA: TGTGCCAGCAGTTTAATAACTAGCGGGAGCTCCGAGCAGTACTTC. This encodes CASSLITSGSSEQYF.

The chain employs TRBV4-2 and TRBJ1-5; 11 bases agree with TRBD1. Germline CDR1 LGHNA, CDR2 YNFKEQ. This CDR3 has 16 amino acids. With V trimmed by 0 bases and J by 7 bases, 5 bases remained unmatched. CDR3 coding DNA: TGTGCCAGCAGCCAAGATCCAGGGACAGGGGGACAGCCCCAGCATTTT. Its protein product is CASSQDPGTGGQPQHF.

This clonotype was observed a few times. The chain couples TRBV3-1 to TRBJ1-2; 11 bases match TRBD1. The germline V gene has CDR1 LGHDT and CDR2 YNNKEL (reference sequence). The CDR3 has 14 amino acids. V shed 5 bases and J 10 bases; nucleotides not matched to a gene: 9. The chain's CDR3 is CASSSPDRGRDYTF. Here the CDR3 DNA reads TGTGCCAGCAGCTCGCCGGACAGGGGGCGCGACTACACCTTC.

The V gene is TRBV7-2, the J gene TRBJ1-5; no clear D. Trimming removed 3 bases from V and 10 bases from J, with 13 bases in between. The CDR3 contains 13 residues. CDR1 and CDR2 from the germline V gene are SGHTA and FQGNSA. The CDR3 region is CASSLEGRFPQHF. The CDR3 nucleotides read TGTGCCAGCAGCTTGGAAGGTCGATTTCCCCAGCATTTT. The whole variable domain, filled in from reference TRBV7-2 and TRBJ1-5, reads GAGVSQSPSNKVTEKGKDVELRCDPISGHTALYWYRQSLGQGLEFLIYFQGNSAPDKSGLPSDRFSAERTGGSVSTLTIQRTQQEDSAVYLCASSLEGRFPQHFGDGTRLSIL.

The J gene is TRBJ2-6, the V gene TRBV7-6; 14 bases are a match to TRBD2. With 5 bases clipped from V and 0 bases from J, the junction kept 9 bases outside the gene matches. Germline-derived CDR1 and CDR2 are SGHVS and FNYEAQ. This CDR3 region has 20 residues. The CDR3 sequence is CASSPGLAGARRSGANVLTF. The CDR3 DNA reads as TGTGCCAGCAGCCCGGGACTAGCGGGGGCCCGCCGCTCTGGGGCCAACGTCCTGACTTTC.

The chain employs TRBV4-3 and TRBJ1-1, with D tentatively TRBD1 (5 bases). V lost 0 bases and J 3 bases, leaving 17 bases between the germline ends. Germline V gene lookup returns CDR1 LGHNA and CDR2 YSLEER. CDR3 size: 17 residues. The CDR3 DNA follows: TGCGCCAGCAGCCAAGACCACCGCGGGGCCTTCTACACTGAAGCTTTCTTT. This codes for CASSQDHRGAFYTEAFF.

This rearrangement joins TRBV20-1 to TRBJ2-7, with a weak D call TRBD1 (5 bases). The V gene lost 2 bases and the J gene lost 1 base, with 6 bases spanning the gap. Germline V lookup: CDR1 DFQATT, CDR2 SNEGSKA (reference sequence). CDR3 length: 12 amino acids. CDR3 amino acids: CSARRGSYEQYF. CDR3 nucleotides: TGCAGTGCTAGAAGGGGTTCCTACGAGCAGTACTTC.

This chain connects TRBV7-3 to TRBJ2-2, with 9 bases fitting TRBD1. Losses at the gene ends were 4 bases for V and 5 bases for J; bases not matched to a gene: 8. Germline lookup yields CDR1 SGHTA and CDR2 FQGTGA. This CDR3 comprises 16 residues. The CDR3 DNA reads as TGTGCCAGCAGCTCGCCCGGGACAGGGCTGACCGGGGAGCTGTTTTTT. Residues: CASSSPGTGLTGELFF.

The chain couples TRBV5-5 to TRBJ2-7; 9 bases match TRBD1. Germline V CDR1 and CDR2: SGHKS, YYEKEE (reference sequence). After removal of 2 bases from V and 2 bases from J, the junction contained 5 bases not matched to a gene. The CDR3 has 15 amino acids. CDR3 nucleotide sequence: TGTGCCAGCAGCTTAACCGGGACAGGGCCCTACGAGCAGTACTTC. Translated: CASSLTGTGPYEQYF.

This clonotype appeared a few times. V gene TRBV3-1 combines with J gene TRBJ1-3; D gene unclear. The V end lost 1 base, the J end lost 1 base, and 11 bases lay between the germline ends. The CDR3 consists of 16 residues. Germline V CDR1 and CDR2: LGHDT, YNNKEL (reference sequence). The CDR3 DNA reads as TGTGCCAGCAGCCAAGTCTCGAGCCGATCTGGAAACACCATATATTTT. Its protein product is CASSQVSSRSGNTIYF.

In DNA, the CDR3 is TGTGCCAGCAAAACCCCAGGGGAGAGAGGCTACACCTTC. It yields the protein CASKTPGERGYTF. The genes are TRBV6-6 and TRBJ1-2; maybe TRBD1 (6 bases). Trimming removed 7 bases at V and 8 bases at J, with 17 bases between. The CDR3 runs 13 residues. The V gene's germline CDR1 is MNHNY and CDR2 SVGAGI (reference sequence).

The table lists this clonotype with many counts. The gene calls are TRBV19 and TRBJ1-6; TRBD1 matches at 7 bases. The germline gives CDR1 LNHDA, CDR2 SQIVND (reference sequence). This CDR3 is 15 amino acids long. Trimming cost V 6 bases and J 6 bases; bases outside gene matches: 8. The CDR3 DNA sequence: TGTGCCAGTAGGCTAACAGGGGACCTTAATTCACCCCTCCACTTT. Its translation is CASRLTGDLNSPLHF.

The sample holds a few counts of this clonotype. The chain recombines TRBV5-1 with TRBJ2-1; D is perhaps TRBD2 (6 bases). CDR1 is SGHRS and CDR2 is YFSETQ in the germline V gene. This CDR3 spans 16 amino acids. V was pared by 4 bases and J by 1 base, with 15 bases between. This CDR3 is CASSGAQGGSYNEQFF. The CDR3 coding sequence is TGCGCCAGCAGCGGTGCCCAGGGAGGTTCCTACAATGAGCAGTTCTTC.

This clonotype was counted a few times. This chain connects TRBV6-2 or TRBV6-3 to TRBJ2-6, with TRBD1 matching 7 bases. V shed 4 bases, J shed 0 bases, and the junction held 0 bases outside the gene matches. Germline V gene data show CDR1 as MNHEY and CDR2 as SVGEGT. CDR3 length: 15 residues. CDR3 sequence reads: CASSSGGSGANVLTF. The CDR3 nucleotides read TGTGCCAGCAGTTCAGGGGGCTCTGGGGCCAACGTCCTGACTTTC.

For this clonotype: At one of its ends the junction is not consistent with the germline gene, which may arise from a read error. The J gene is TRBJ2-1, the V gene TRBV5-6, with unresolved D. CDR1 and CDR2 (germline): SGHDT, YYEEEE. The CDR3 spans 13 residues. The CDR3 protein is CDSSFIFGNEQFF. The CDR3 DNA sequence: TGTGACAGCAGCTTTATTTTCGGAAATGAGCAGTTCTTC.

DNA for the CDR3: TGTGCCAGCAGTTTAGCGTATAGGGGGTTGGGTAGCACAGATACGCAGTATTTT. It specifies CASSLAYRGLGSTDTQYF. The genes are TRBV12-3 or TRBV12-4 and TRBJ2-3; D might be TRBD1 (6 bases). The CDR3 length is 18 residues. V lost 0 bases and J lost 0, with 16 bases in between.

The sample holds many counts of this clonotype. V usage is TRBV29-1 and J usage is TRBJ2-7; perhaps TRBD1 as D (6 bases). Per germline, CDR1 SQVTM and CDR2 ANQGSEA. The CDR3 is 13 amino acids. Trimming pared 7 bases from V and 0 bases from J, leaving 13 bases between. This chain's CDR3 is CSGTEDSSYEQYF. The CDR3, as DNA: TGCAGCGGAACGGAGGACAGCTCCTACGAGCAGTACTTC.

This clonotype was seen repeatedly, ten times or more. The V gene is TRBV6-5, the J gene TRBJ2-3; no clear D. The V gene's germline CDR1 is MNHEY and CDR2 SVGAGI. The CDR3 length is 15 residues. The ends were cut back, 0 bases at V and 2 bases at J, with 9 bases in the middle. CDR3 loop: CASSYSAQSTDTQYF. For the CDR3, the DNA is TGTGCCAGCAGTTACTCGGCACAGTCCACAGATACGCAGTATTTT.

This clonotype was picked up many times. The rearrangement links TRBV27 to TRBJ1-2, with D tentatively TRBD1 (6 bases). The length of the CDR3 is 14 residues. Trimming pared 3 bases from V and 4 bases from J, leaving 12 bases between. From germline, CDR1 is MNHEY and CDR2 SMNVEV (reference sequence). CDR3: CASSFGQRSYGYTF. CDR3 DNA sequence: TGTGCCAGCAGTTTCGGACAGAGAAGCTATGGCTACACCTTC.

This chain links TRBV5-5 with TRBJ1-5; possibly TRBD1 for D (6 bases). Looked up from germline, CDR1 is SGHKS and CDR2 is YYEKEE (reference sequence). There are 15 residues in the CDR3. The V and J ends lost 4 bases and 3 bases respectively, with 14 bases between them. CDR3 sequence: CASSPRQANNQPQHF. The CDR3 DNA sequence: TGTGCCAGCAGCCCGAGACAGGCCAACAATCAGCCCCAGCATTTT.

The chain combines TRBV6-7 with TRBJ2-7; D is ambiguous. TRBV6-7 is classed as an ORF, of uncertain function. Trimming removed 5 bases from V and 4 bases from J, with 15 bases in between. CDR3 length: 14 amino acids. CDR3 amino acids: CASSLRKPAYEQYV. In DNA form, the CDR3 reads TGTGCCAGCAGTCTCAGGAAACCAGCTTACGAGCAGTACGTC.

The sample holds many counts of this clonotype. The chain joins TRBV7-6 to TRBJ2-5, with D hard to call. The V end lost 4 bases, the J end lost 2 bases, and 8 bases lay between the germline ends. This CDR3 is built from 13 residues. Germline-derived CDR1 and CDR2 are SGHVS and FNYEAQ. CDR3 in amino acids: CASSYSDQETQYF. The CDR3 DNA follows: TGTGCCAGCAGCTACAGCGATCAAGAGACCCAGTACTTC.